This entry is about one TCR beta chain. These data belong to a study of blood T cell repertoires in COVID-19. This CDR3 comprises 14 residues. Trimming pared 6 bases from V and 3 bases from J, leaving 14 bases between. Germline CDR1 MDHEN, CDR2 SYDVKM. Authors' data handling: Quantification of nucleated cells was approximated via reference gene primer amplification. Profiled with immunoSEQ multiplex PCR; TCRdb holds only in-frame clones, not every one. For V, J and clone size, that table is used; D and trimming come from the DNA. The sample includes around 80,000 clones, over 80% of them seen just once.

The sequenced material came from peripheral blood. This sequence originates from a human donor in a cohort sampled during active COVID-19. The V gene is TRBV28, the J gene TRBJ1-2; D is undetermined. The CDR3 nucleotides are TGTGCCAGCAGATCTAGCGGGATGGACTATGGCTACACCTTC. This gives the protein CASRSSGMDYGYTF.